This T cell receptor (beta chain) was obtained from a study of blood T cell repertoires in COVID-19. Whole-study context: T cells, B-cell-depleted T cells, or PBMCs provided the cDNA or gDNA that served as material.

V shed 0 bases, J shed 4 bases, and the junction held 5 bases outside the gene matches. This CDR3 spans 16 amino acids. Germline CDR1 and CDR2: LGHDT and YNNKEL (reference sequence). The participants were between roughly 18 and 100 years old and came from some 23 US areas. Which cohort a participant joined came from the clinical history participants gave. Per the authors' pipeline: How many nucleated cells were present was estimated from reference gene primer amplification. TCRdb keeps only in-frame clones here, not all; method: immunoSEQ multiplex PCR. The V and J calls and clone size are taken from that table; D and trimming were inferred from the DNA. The sample comprises about 220,000 clones, 86% of which are singletons, and more than 3.5% rests with the top ten.

Sequencing was performed on PBMCs or T cells enriched from blood (not recorded which). The clonotype comes from a woman in her forties with acute COVID-19. V gene TRBV3-1 (or the pseudogene TRBV3-2) combines with J gene TRBJ2-2; 7 positions match TRBD2. CDR3 sequence: CASSQEGGYSTGELFF. In DNA, the CDR3 is TGTGCCAGCAGCCAAGAGGGAGGGTATAGCACCGGGGAGCTGTTTTTT.